The 29 T cell receptor beta chains below were found in one sample sequenced in a study of cytomegalovirus exposure and HLA in healthy donors. With 60 Vbeta and 13 Jbeta primers, the PCR was carried out. Assay: immunoSEQ multiplex PCR; the TCRdb copy retains only in-frame clones and omits some. In the table there are 150,000 or so clones, approximately 80% of which are singletons. The sequenced material came from PBMCs. The receptors stem from a male donor in good health and CMV-seronegative.

This chain uses TRBV6-5 with TRBJ2-1, with 8 bases aligning to TRBD2. Germline-derived CDR1 and CDR2 are MNHEY and SVGAGI. The V segment lost 7 bases and the J segment 4 bases; nucleotides outside the gene matches: 9. The CDR3 loop spans 15 amino acids. CDR3 bases: TGTGCCAGCACTCCTCCCGGGACTAGTTACAATGAGCAGTTCTTC. It encodes CASTPPGTSYNEQFF.

This clone was counted only a few times. CDR3 nucleotide sequence: TGTGCCATCAGCAAGCAGGGATCCCCCGGTCAGCCCCAGCATTTT. Protein sequence: CAISKQGSPGQPQHF. The chain combines TRBV10-3 with TRBJ1-5; D might be TRBD1 (5 bases). The CDR3 contains 15 residues. Germline CDR1 reads ENHRY; CDR2 reads SYGVKD. The V gene lost 6 bases and the J gene lost 6 bases, with 18 bases spanning the gap.

The V gene is TRBV18, the J gene TRBJ1-4, with 10 positions matching TRBD1. The CDR3 is 15 amino acids. Germline assignment: CDR1 KGHSH and CDR2 LQKENI. V lost 6 bases, J lost 6 bases, and 7 bases stayed unmatched. CDR3 DNA: TGTGCCAGCTCTCCGACAGGGGGCTCGGATGAAAAACTGTTTTTT. Translated, it gives CASSPTGGSDEKLFF.

The gene calls are TRBV5-5 and TRBJ2-7; D might be TRBD2 (6 bases). The germline V gene has CDR1 SGHKS and CDR2 YYEKEE (reference sequence). The CDR3 runs to 14 residues. Trimming stripped 4 bases from V and 1 base from J, with 12 bases between. The DNA for the CDR3 is TGTGCCAGCAGCGTGGACGGGACTTCCTACGAGCAGTACTTC. Protein sequence: CASSVDGTSYEQYF. The full variable domain, completed using reference TRBV5-5 and TRBJ2-7, is DAGVTQSPTHLIKTRGQQVTLRCSPISGHKSVSWYQQVLGQGPQFIFQYYEKEERGRGNFPDRFSARQFPNYSSELNVNALLLGDSALYLCASSVDGTSYEQYFGPGTRLTVT.

This clone was observed a few times. The rearrangement joins TRBV6-5 to TRBJ1-1, with TRBD1 matching over 8 bases. The CDR3 covers 15 residues. V was clipped by 0 bases and J by 1 base; unmatched bases: 1. Germline V gene sequence: CDR1 MNHEY, CDR2 SVGAGI. The DNA of the CDR3 is TGTGCCAGCAGTTACTCGGACAGGGCGAACACTGAAGCTTTCTTT. It yields the protein CASSYSDRANTEAFF.

The rearrangement links TRBV2 to TRBJ1-1, with 12 positions matching TRBD1. Germline CDR1 SNHLY, CDR2 FYNNEI. The CDR3 extends over 15 amino acids. Trimming cost V 3 bases and J 8 bases; bases outside gene matches: 7. The CDR3 nucleotides read TGTGCCAGCAGTGATTTGGGACAGGGGGCGTTGGAAGCTTTCTTT. This codes for CASSDLGQGALEAFF.

This clone was recorded only once. V gene TRBV19 combines with J gene TRBJ1-1; maybe TRBD1 (5 bases). Germline CDR1 is LNHDA and CDR2 is SQIVND (reference sequence). The CDR3 runs to 15 residues. Trimming pared 3 bases from V and 0 bases from J, leaving 11 bases between. The CDR3 here is CASSISGGLNTEAFF. CDR3 in DNA: TGTGCCAGTAGTATTTCTGGGGGGTTGAACACTGAAGCTTTCTTT.

CDR3 residues: CASMRGTGGNQPQHF. The CDR3 bases are TGTGCCAGTATGCGTGGGACAGGGGGCAATCAGCCCCAGCATTTT. The V gene is TRBV19, the J gene TRBJ1-5, with TRBD1 matching 10 bases. Germline loops: CDR1 LNHDA, CDR2 SQIVND (reference sequence). With V trimmed by 7 bases and J by 2 bases, 5 bases remained unmatched. The CDR3 is 15 amino acids.

V and J are TRBV7-3 and TRBJ2-7; 10 bases fit TRBD2. CDR3 length: 15 amino acids. Looked up from germline, CDR1 is SGHTA and CDR2 is FQGTGA. V lost 4 bases and J lost 4; bases outside the gene matches: 7. As DNA, the CDR3 is TGTGCCAGCAGCTGGCTAGCGGGAGAGGGGTACGAGCAGTACTTC. This sequence encodes CASSWLAGEGYEQYF.

V gene TRBV11-3 combines with J gene TRBJ2-7, with 9 bases identical to TRBD2. Germline V gene sequence: CDR1 SGHNT, CDR2 YENEEA. Trimming took 4 bases from V and 4 from J; bases not matched to a gene: 11. The CDR3 loop spans 16 amino acids. The CDR3 reads CASSSTAGGPPYEQYF. The DNA for the CDR3 is TGTGCCAGCAGCTCAACGGCGGGGGGGCCTCCGTACGAGCAGTACTTC. The full variable domain, its missing parts supplied by reference TRBV11-3 and TRBJ2-7, is EAGVVQSPRYKIIEKKQPVAFWCNPISGHNTLYWYLQNLGQGPELLIRYENEEAVDDSQLPKDRFSAERLKGVDSTLKIQPAELGDSAVYLCASSSTAGGPPYEQYFGPGTRLTVT.

The rearrangement joins TRBV27 to TRBJ1-5; D unclear. CDR1 is MNHEY, CDR2 SMNVEV, per germline (reference sequence). V was shortened by 9 bases and J by 2 bases, with 11 bases between the two germline ends. CDR3 size: 13 residues. The chain's CDR3 is CASSGWGNQPQHF. CDR3 nucleotides: TGTGCCAGTTCGGGTTGGGGCAATCAGCCCCAGCATTTT.

The chain employs TRBV7-3 and TRBJ2-3; 7 positions match TRBD2. Germline values: CDR1 SGHTA, CDR2 FQGTGA. CDR3 length: 16 amino acids. V was pared by 2 bases and J by 7 bases, with 12 bases of the junction left unmatched. The CDR3 sequence is CASSLGSAGEVNTQYF. The CDR3 DNA reads TGTGCCAGCAGCTTAGGAAGTGCGGGAGAGGTAAATACGCAGTATTTT.

This chain joins TRBV7-9 and TRBJ2-7, with a weak D call TRBD1 (6 bases). Trimming shortened V by 1 base and J by 6 bases, and 7 bases separated the two germline ends. Germline V lookup: CDR1 SEHNR, CDR2 FQNEAQ (reference sequence). The CDR3 extends over 12 amino acids. The CDR3 spells CASSLDRVEQYF. CDR3 DNA sequence: TGTGCCAGCAGCTTAGACAGGGTCGAGCAGTACTTC.

The table lists this clone with a few counts. V usage is TRBV5-4 and J usage is TRBJ2-1, with D unclear. The CDR3 spans 13 residues. Germline V CDR1 and CDR2: SGHNT, YYREEE (reference sequence). The V end was cut by 0 bases, the J end by 7 bases, with 8 bases between. CDR3 protein: CASSLVGGNEQFF. The CDR3 DNA is TGTGCCAGCAGCTTGGTTGGCGGTAATGAGCAGTTCTTC.

This clone came up a few times. The chain joins TRBV7-3 to TRBJ1-1; the match to TRBD1 covers 9 bases. CDR1 SGHTA and CDR2 FQGTGA come from the germline V gene. CDR3 size: 15 residues. Trimming at V came to 5 bases and at J to 1 base, leaving 5 bases not matched to a gene. The CDR3 DNA sequence: TGTGCCAGCAGCCGACAGACAGGGGGGAACACTGAAGCTTTCTTT. Its translation: CASSRQTGGNTEAFF.

This clone turned up a few times. The chain combines TRBV6-5 with TRBJ1-4; possibly TRBD1 for D (5 bases). Trimming removed 5 bases at V and 6 bases at J, with 10 bases between. This CDR3 is 13 amino acids long. Germline-derived CDR1 and CDR2 are MNHEY and SVGAGI. CDR3: CASSPDTYEKLFF. In DNA, the CDR3 is TGTGCCAGCAGTCCGGACACCTATGAAAAACTGTTTTTT.

This clone was detected once. The chain joins TRBV19 to TRBJ2-2; 9 bases map to TRBD1. CDR3 size: 17 residues. Germline V gene data show CDR1 as LNHDA and CDR2 as SQIVND (reference sequence). The V gene end was trimmed by 5 bases and the J gene end by 7 bases; junction bases not matched to a gene: 14. The CDR3 spells CASSPRGTGQGGGELFF. CDR3 nucleotide sequence: TGTGCCAGTAGTCCCCGTGGGACAGGGCAGGGTGGCGGGGAGCTGTTTTTT.

This clone has only a few counts. The gene calls are TRBV6-5 and TRBJ2-7; 9 bases align to TRBD1. With 6 bases clipped from V and 3 bases from J, the junction kept 3 bases outside the gene matches. The CDR3 runs 13 residues. Germline CDR1 MNHEY, CDR2 SVGAGI. The CDR3 coding sequence is TGTGCCAGCAGCCGGGACAGGGTCTACGAGCAGTACTTC. This gives the protein CASSRDRVYEQYF.

The rearrangement joins TRBV18 to TRBJ2-5, with D tentatively TRBD1 (5 bases). V was cut by 5 bases and J by 1 base, with 11 bases left in between. The germline V gene encodes CDR1 KGHSH and CDR2 LQKENI. CDR3 size: 14 residues. The CDR3 nucleotides are TGTGCCAGCTCAGCCACAGGCTTCCAAGAGACCCAGTACTTC. Translation gives CASSATGFQETQYF.

This chain uses TRBV5-6 with TRBJ2-7, with D perhaps matching TRBD1 (5 bases). V lost 3 bases to trimming and J lost 6 bases, with 10 bases between them. The CDR3 is made up of 12 amino acids. The germline V gene encodes CDR1 SGHDT and CDR2 YYEEEE. The CDR3, as DNA: TGTGCCAGCAGCTCCAGGGTTGGCGAGCAGTACTTC. Translated, it gives CASSSRVGEQYF. The whole variable domain, remainder taken from reference TRBV5-6 and TRBJ2-7, is DAGVTQSPTHLIKTRGQQVTLRCSPKSGHDTVSWYQQALGQGPQFIFQYYEEEERQRGNFPDRFSGHQFPNYSSELNVNALLLGDSALYLCASSSRVGEQYFGPGTRLTVT.

This clone was seen a handful of times. The chain employs TRBV5-1 and TRBJ2-7; possibly TRBD2 for D (6 bases). The CDR3 loop spans 16 amino acids. The germline V gene has CDR1 SGHRS and CDR2 YFSETQ. V shed 3 bases and J shed 4 bases, with 20 bases lying between them. The CDR3 region is CASSSPTRGKIYEQYF. The CDR3 DNA follows: TGCGCCAGCAGCTCTCCCACGCGGGGTAAGATATACGAGCAGTACTTC.

This chain links TRBV10-3 with TRBJ2-3, with D maybe TRBD2 (5 bases). Germline lookup yields CDR1 ENHRY and CDR2 SYGVKD. The CDR3 is made up of 15 amino acids. Trimming took 8 bases from V and 6 from J, leaving 21 bases between them. The CDR3 nucleotides read TGTGCCATCTCCCAGACAAGCGGAGGCAGCGATACGCAGTATTTT. The encoded protein is CAISQTSGGSDTQYF.

This clone was counted only a few times. This chain connects TRBV4-2 to TRBJ2-7, with TRBD2 matching 14 bases. V was clipped by 4 bases and J by 5 bases; unmatched bases: 4. CDR1 and CDR2 (germline): LGHNA, YNFKEQ. The CDR3 covers 15 residues. CDR3 loop: CASSRLAGGPDEQYF. The CDR3, as DNA: TGTGCCAGCAGCCGACTAGCGGGAGGGCCGGACGAGCAGTACTTC.

The V call is TRBV2, the J call TRBJ1-5; the D is unclear. V was shortened by 3 bases and J by 3 bases, with 9 bases between the two germline ends. The CDR3 is 14 residues long. CDR1 and CDR2 (germline): SNHLY, FYNNEI. CDR3 sequence reads: CASSESGPNQPQHF. In nucleotides, the CDR3 is TGTGCCAGCAGTGAGTCAGGCCCCAATCAGCCCCAGCATTTT.

This clone was picked up one time. This chain uses TRBV2 with TRBJ2-3; a possible D gene is TRBD2 (7 bases). V dropped 3 bases and J dropped 2 bases, with 12 bases sitting between them. This CDR3 has 15 residues. Per the germline V gene, CDR1 is SNHLY and CDR2 is FYNNEI. The CDR3 nucleotides are TGTGCCAGCAGTGAGGGCGGGGGCCACACAGATACGCAGTATTTT. Protein sequence: CASSEGGGHTDTQYF.

This sequence joins TRBV7-9 and TRBJ2-4; 7 bases align to TRBD2. The CDR3 spans 15 residues. In germline, CDR1 is SEHNR, CDR2 FQNEAQ (reference sequence). Trimming cost V 4 bases and J 1 base; bases outside gene matches: 4. The CDR3 bases are TGTGCCAGCAGCTCGCTAGCGGAGGCCAAAAACATTCAGTACTTC. It specifies CASSSLAEAKNIQYF.

V is TRBV5-1 and J is TRBJ2-7; TRBD1 aligns across 8 bases. The CDR3 is made up of 15 amino acids. Trimming removed 3 bases from V and 2 bases from J; junction bases left unmatched: 7. Germline values: CDR1 SGHRS, CDR2 YFSETQ. CDR3 amino acids: CASSSEPGQAYEQYF. The CDR3 DNA sequence: TGCGCCAGCAGCTCCGAGCCGGGACAGGCCTACGAGCAGTACTTC.

V is TRBV2 and J is TRBJ1-1, with D possibly matching TRBD1 (6 bases). V gave up 7 bases and J gave up 11 bases, with 26 bases separating them. Germline CDR1 is SNHLY and CDR2 is FYNNEI. The CDR3 covers 15 residues. In DNA, the CDR3 is TGTGCCAGCACAAGAACCCGGGACAAGGTCGCTAGCGCTTTCTTT. Translating gives CASTRTRDKVASAFF.

J is TRBJ2-7 and V is TRBV11-2; perhaps TRBD1 as D (5 bases). Per germline, CDR1 SGHAT and CDR2 FQNNGV. V was cut by 1 base and J by 3 bases, with 16 bases left in between. The CDR3 extends over 16 amino acids. The CDR3 sequence: CASSLVTVTGRYEQYF. CDR3 in DNA: TGTGCCAGCAGCTTAGTTACCGTCACAGGTCGCTACGAGCAGTACTTC.